This T cell receptor beta chain was profiled in a study of prognosis after radiotherapy for stage I lung cancer. The genomic DNA TCR beta CDR3 region underwent two rounds of multiplex PCR. First-round PCR used primers specific to each TRBV and TRBJ gene. Universal primers featured in the second PCR round. TCRdb re-derived calls from the multiplex PCR reads in MiXCR, one entry per CDR3 protein. The sample holds about 14,000 distinct CDR3 sequences; about 60% are singletons and the top ten take 20% to 30%. The germline V gene has CDR1 SGHVS and CDR2 FQNEAQ. V was shortened by 5 bases and J by 5 bases, with 16 bases between the two germline ends. CDR3 size: 15 residues. This clonotype was detected many times.

The chain carries TRBV7-8 and TRBJ2-1, with D perhaps matching TRBD1 (6 bases). Source: PBMCs, taken before or after stereotactic body radiation therapy (not recorded which). The origin of this receptor is a donor aged 50 or older with non-small cell lung cancer. As DNA, the CDR3 is TGTGCCAGCAGCCATAGACAGGTAGTAGACAATGAGCAGTTCTTC. It yields the protein CASSHRQVVDNEQFF. Full variable domain (outside the CDR3, taken from reference TRBV7-8 and TRBJ2-1): GAGVSQSPRYKVAKRGQDVALRCDPISGHVSLFWYQQALGQGPEFLTYFQNEAQLDKSGLPSDRFFAERPEGSVSTLKIQRTQQEDSAVYLCASSHRQVVDNEQFFGPGTRLTVL.